This section outlines one T cell receptor beta chain sequence together with its context. Its antigen is unknown. The table came from immunoSEQ multiplex PCR; TCRdb's copy has only in-frame clones and leaves some out. The data contain more than 45,000 clones, roughly 86% of them singletons. Germline V CDR1 and CDR2: SGHRS, YFSETQ. The CDR3 runs 16 residues. V lost 0 bases to trimming and J lost 7 bases, with 16 bases between them. The data derive from a study of memory CD8 T cells in hepatitis C reinfection. Study-wide background: A positive HCV RNA test after two negatives ≥60 days apart defined reinfection. Study-wide results and limits: About 5 donors were too few for definitive public clonotype conclusions.

The sample's time point: pre-reinfection, 55 to 20 weeks before reinfection detection. No in vitro expansion preceded TCR sequencing of the sorted cells. The chain carries TRBV5-1 and TRBJ1-4; no clear D gene. The sample comprised naive CD8+ T cells sorted from blood. This TCR was recovered from a man between 18 and 29 years old with hepatitis C virus infection. CDR3 protein: CASSLDPGVIAEKLFF. DNA of the CDR3: TGCGCCAGCAGCTTGGACCCCGGGGTCATAGCTGAAAAACTGTTTTTT.